The 12 T cell receptor beta chains below were found in one sample sequenced in a study of blood T cell repertoires in COVID-19. The data were produced by immunoSEQ multiplex PCR, yet TCRdb's version contains in-frame clones alone and is incomplete. The table lists 180,000 or so clones, over 80% of them singletons. Sequenced sample: PBMCs or T cells enriched from blood (not recorded which). The receptors were gathered from a woman in her fifties or sixties who had recovered from COVID-19.

This chain links TRBV3-1 (or the pseudogene TRBV3-2) with TRBJ1-1, with a weak D call TRBD1 (6 bases). CDR1 and CDR2 from the germline V gene are LGHDT and YNNKEL (reference sequence). The CDR3 spans 14 residues. V lost 3 bases, J lost 3 bases, and 11 bases lay in between. Written as DNA, the CDR3 is TGTGCCAGCAGCCAGGGATCAGGGGACACTGAAGCTTTCTTT. Protein sequence: CASSQGSGDTEAFF.

The J gene is TRBJ2-3, the V gene TRBV5-4, with 10 bases identical to TRBD2. The germline V gene encodes CDR1 SGHNT and CDR2 YYREEE (reference sequence). The junction had 5 bases not matched to a gene; V was cut back by 2 bases and J by 2 bases. This CDR3 is 16 amino acids long. CDR3 in amino acids: CASSLPGLAVTDTQYF. DNA for the CDR3: TGTGCCAGCAGCTTACCTGGACTAGCGGTCACAGATACGCAGTATTTT.

This chain connects TRBV28 to TRBJ2-4; D perhaps matches TRBD1 (6 bases). This CDR3 region has 14 residues. The V and J ends lost 3 bases and 8 bases respectively, with 14 bases between them. Germline CDR1 and CDR2: MDHEN and SYDVKM. For the CDR3, the DNA is TGTGCCAGCAGTTTTGGGGGCGCGGTGGACATTCAGTACTTC. Translation gives CASSFGGAVDIQYF.

V is TRBV27 and J is TRBJ1-1; D is perhaps TRBD1 (5 bases). Trimming left V 1 base short and J 4 bases short, with 16 bases between. This CDR3 comprises 16 residues. Germline V gene lookup returns CDR1 MNHEY and CDR2 SMNVEV (reference sequence). CDR3 nucleotide sequence: TGTGCCAGCAGTTTATATGGGGGAGGGGAAGGCACTGAAGCTTTCTTT. This gives the protein CASSLYGGGEGTEAFF.

This chain links TRBV3-1 (or the pseudogene TRBV3-2) with TRBJ2-2; D may be TRBD2 (6 bases). Deletions cut 4 bases from V and 7 bases from J, with 10 bases between. From germline, CDR1 is LGHDT and CDR2 YNNKEL (reference sequence). The CDR3 extends over 13 amino acids. The CDR3 region is CASSPTSFGELFF. DNA of the CDR3: TGTGCCAGCAGCCCCACTAGCTTCGGGGAGCTGTTTTTT.

This chain connects TRBV2 to TRBJ1-6; D not certain. The germline CDR1 and CDR2 sequences are SNHLY and FYNNEI. V lost 8 bases to trimming and J lost 8 bases, with 16 bases between them. The CDR3 extends over 14 amino acids. The CDR3 DNA sequence: TGTGCCAGCTACCCCACCGGGAGGCATTCACCCCTCCACTTT. The encoded protein is CASYPTGRHSPLHF. Drawing the rest from reference TRBV2 and TRBJ1-6, the complete variable domain is EPEVTQTPSHQVTQMGQEVILRCVPISNHLYFYWYRQILGQKVEFLVSFYNNEISEKSEIFDDQFSVERPDGSNFTLKIRSTKLEDSAMYFCASYPTGRHSPLHFGNGTRLTVT.

The gene calls are TRBV6-1 and TRBJ2-2; D unclear. Trimming cost V 3 bases and J 1 base, with 6 bases left between them. Germline values: CDR1 MNHNS, CDR2 SASEGT. The CDR3 contains 14 residues. Here the CDR3 DNA reads TGTGCCAGCAGTGAGCAACAGAACACCGGGGAGCTGTTTTTT. Translated, it gives CASSEQQNTGELFF.

The CDR3 loop reads CASNLRGKSYNEQFF. The CDR3 region has the DNA TGTGCCAGTAACCTCCGGGGGAAGTCCTACAATGAGCAGTTCTTC. The chain is built from TRBV19 and TRBJ2-1; TRBD2 might be the D (6 bases). Trimming pared 7 bases from V and 1 base from J, leaving 14 bases between. The CDR3 has 15 amino acids. Germline CDR1 LNHDA, CDR2 SQIVND (reference sequence).

J is TRBJ2-5 and V is TRBV5-6; 10 bases agree with TRBD2. The germline CDR1 and CDR2 sequences are SGHDT and YYEEEE. Trimming cost V 4 bases and J 4 bases; bases outside gene matches: 7. The CDR3 runs to 15 residues. The CDR3 nucleotides are TGTGCCAGCAGCCGGGGGAGCGGGAGGGCAGAGACCCAGTACTTC. It codes for CASSRGSGRAETQYF. Full variable domain (remainder filled in from reference TRBV5-6 and TRBJ2-5): DAGVTQSPTHLIKTRGQQVTLRCSPKSGHDTVSWYQQALGQGPQFIFQYYEEEERQRGNFPDRFSGHQFPNYSSELNVNALLLGDSALYLCASSRGSGRAETQYFGPGTRLLVL.

The chain is built from TRBV5-1 and TRBJ2-5; the D gene is possibly TRBD2 (6 bases). Germline V gene lookup returns CDR1 SGHRS and CDR2 YFSETQ. The CDR3 length is 15 residues. Trimming took 6 bases from V and 5 from J, leaving 20 bases between them. The CDR3 DNA is TGCGCCAGCACTATCGACGGGACTCTGGAGGAGACCCAGTACTTC. Translating it yields CASTIDGTLEETQYF.

This chain joins TRBV7-3 and TRBJ2-1; TRBD2 aligns across 12 bases. CDR1 is SGHTA, CDR2 FQGTGA, per germline. This CDR3 is 16 amino acids long. Trimming at V came to 5 bases and at J to 10 bases, leaving 12 bases not matched to a gene. The CDR3 is CASSPDRLAGGREQFF. CDR3 coding DNA: TGTGCCAGCAGCCCCGACAGGCTAGCGGGGGGGCGGGAGCAGTTCTTC.

This clone was found a few times. The chain joins TRBV10-2 to TRBJ1-4, with 8 bases fitting TRBD1. Trimming at V came to 7 bases and at J to 3 bases, leaving 4 bases not matched to a gene. This CDR3 comprises 14 residues. Germline CDR1 reads WSHSY; CDR2 reads SAAADI. CDR3 sequence: CASTQDRANEKLFF. The DNA for the CDR3 is TGCGCCAGCACTCAGGACAGGGCTAATGAAAAACTGTTTTTT.